This TCR beta chain was retrieved from a study of blood T cell repertoires in COVID-19. Study in general: T cells, B-cell-depleted T cells, or PBMCs provided the cDNA or gDNA that served as material.

In the original workflow: It was from reference gene primer amplification that nucleated cell counts were estimated. This table comes from immunoSEQ multiplex PCR, and its TCRdb copy is limited to in-frame clones, with some not included. That table is the source of V, J and clone size, and D and trimming were worked out from the DNA. This table holds some 150,000 clones, more than 75% found once. Unmatched junction bases numbered 9, after V lost 4 bases and J lost 4 bases. This CDR3 is built from 16 residues. Per germline, CDR1 MNHEY and CDR2 SMNVEV (reference sequence). The specimen sequenced was peripheral blood. The receptor's source is a man in his 70s with acute or convalescent COVID-19. The gene calls are TRBV27 and TRBJ2-2, with 7 bases that match TRBD2. CDR3 nucleotides: TGTGCCAGCAGTTATTTCGGGGGAGGGAGCACCGGGGAGCTGTTTTTT. It yields the protein CASSYFGGGSTGELFF.